Included here is one TCR beta chain sequence, with context. This clonotype was detected only a few times. Its antigen is unknown. No base-level quality is on record; no much larger clone is a single base apart. The sequencer was an Illumina NovaSeq 6000. TCR cDNA was synthesized by 5'RACE template switching, which introduced a universal primer site and unique molecular identifiers. cDNA synthesis was primed from both the TCR alpha and TCR beta constant segments. Two PCR steps were used to amplify libraries, with sample barcodes and sequencing adapters being added in the second step. Sequencing of libraries was performed on Illumina HiSeq 2500 (2x100 bp) or NovaSeq (2x150 bp). Regarding the original processing steps: Demultiplexing of reads and collapsing into UMI consensus sequences were performed with MIGEC, and V(D)J alignment was carried out with MiXCR. Using edgeR on replicate PBMC samples, clonotypes were called vaccine-responding if FDR was below 0.01 and the log2 fold change was above 5 up to day 15. Each bulk clonotype was labeled CD4 or CD8 based on which sequenced repertoire, CD4 or CD8, contained the clonotype at higher abundance. TCRdb passed the public sequencing reads through fastp at Q25 and MiXCR, retaining productive beta sequences. Rows merge per CDR3 protein into single entries with the most common DNA and genes. The V and J calls shown here were made by TCRdb, not taken from the authors' results. The sample records approximately 450,000 distinct CDR3 sequences, approximately 19% of which are singletons. The top ten clonotypes cover 15% to 20% of the sample.

V loses 11 bases at its end and J loses 2 bases; junction bases beyond the gene matches: 7. CDR1 and CDR2, per the germline V gene, are MNHEY and SVGEGT. Including cysteine and phenylalanine, the CDR3 has 15 amino acids. The read is trimmed to its CDR3 DNA, 45 bases read in frame from base 1. This specimen's treatment or condition label, per the study, means: live attenuated yellow fever vaccine strain. At each blood-draw timepoint, two biological replicates of bulk PBMCs were collected. PBMCs were isolated from peripheral blood using a standard Ficoll-Paque protocol. TriZol was used to extract RNA from bulk PBMCs, CD4 and CD8 fractions, and dextramer-positive and dextramer-negative fractions. The data were taken from a study of T cells after yellow fever vaccination (dated by TCRdb to the late 2010s). The study in broad terms: The SMART-Seq v4 Ultra Low Input RNA kit was used to prepare libraries from fractions with low cell numbers. To follow T-cell clones before and after both primary and booster YFV17D yellow fever vaccination, bulk TCR alpha and beta repertoires underwent longitudinal sequencing. Two healthy male donors, one aged 18 to 29 and one aged 30 to 40 years, made up the cohort. Blood was drawn at multiple timepoints before and after primary and secondary immunization, with bulk PBMC replicates and cell subsets isolated. Results the study describes overall, beyond this receptor: Because the study included only two donors, the extent to which the findings can be generalized is limited. After the booster, most of the clones that had expanded following primary vaccination were detected again (around 97% of CD4 and around nine tenths of CD8), which suggests that memory was broadly maintained. Compared with the primary T-cell response, the secondary T-cell response was weaker but faster, peaking on day 5 rather than day 15. A small share of clonotypes was detected in both CD4 and CD8 compartments, with the overlap likely arising from convergent recombination. Computational filtering was needed because FACS-sorted repertoires could contain abundant contaminating clonotypes from the bulk population.

The input for sequencing was PBMCs, taken before the yellow fever booster vaccination. The rearranged chain carries TRBV6-2 or TRBV6-3 and TRBJ2-7; TRBD2 aligns with 15 central bases. The receptor was derived from a man aged 18 to 30 who received the YFV17D yellow fever vaccine. DNA sequence: TGTGCCGGAGGACTAGCGGGGGGGACGACCTACGAGCAGTACTTC. It encodes CAGGLAGGTTYEQYF.